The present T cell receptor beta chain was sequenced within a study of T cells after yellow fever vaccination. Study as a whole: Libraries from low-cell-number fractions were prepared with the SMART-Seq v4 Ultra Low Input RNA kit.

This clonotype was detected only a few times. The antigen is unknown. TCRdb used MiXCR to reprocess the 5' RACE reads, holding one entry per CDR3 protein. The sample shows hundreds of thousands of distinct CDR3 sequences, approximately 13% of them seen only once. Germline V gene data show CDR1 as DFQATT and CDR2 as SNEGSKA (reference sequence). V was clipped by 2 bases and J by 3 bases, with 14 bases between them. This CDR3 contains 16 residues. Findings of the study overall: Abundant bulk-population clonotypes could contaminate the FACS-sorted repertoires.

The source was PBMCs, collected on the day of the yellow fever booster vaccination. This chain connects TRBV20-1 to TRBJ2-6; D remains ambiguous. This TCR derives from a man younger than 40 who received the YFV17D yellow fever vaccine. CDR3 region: CSARSPVSNGANVLTF. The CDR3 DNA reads TGCAGTGCTAGATCCCCGGTTAGTAATGGGGCCAACGTCCTGACTTTC.